This paragraph covers one TCR beta chain sequence. These data originate in a study of cytotoxic CD8 clonotypes in ibrutinib-treated CLL. The assay was immunoSEQ multiplex PCR, and TCRdb's table has in-frame clones only and misses some. This sample carries 150,000 to 200,000 clones, over 60% of them seen once, and the ten largest clones take roughly an eighth. The CDR3 totals 14 residues. From germline, CDR1 is SGHRS and CDR2 YFSETQ. Trimming cost V 0 bases and J 7 bases, with 11 bases left between them. This clonotype originated in a human donor with chronic lymphocytic leukemia. The starting material was PBMCs, obtained after 24 months of ibrutinib treatment. The V and J genes are TRBV5-1 and TRBJ2-1; a possible D gene is TRBD2 (5 bases). CDR3 amino acids: CASSLVEVPNEQFF. The CDR3 DNA is TGCGCCAGCAGCTTGGTGGAGGTTCCGAATGAGCAGTTCTTC. Looking up the rest from reference TRBV5-1 and TRBJ2-1 gives the full variable domain: KAGVTQTPRYLIKTRGQQVTLSCSPISGHRSVSWYQQTPGQGLQFLFEYFSETQRNKGNFPGRFSGRQFSNSRSEMNVSTLELGDSALYLCASSLVEVPNEQFFGPGTRLTVL.